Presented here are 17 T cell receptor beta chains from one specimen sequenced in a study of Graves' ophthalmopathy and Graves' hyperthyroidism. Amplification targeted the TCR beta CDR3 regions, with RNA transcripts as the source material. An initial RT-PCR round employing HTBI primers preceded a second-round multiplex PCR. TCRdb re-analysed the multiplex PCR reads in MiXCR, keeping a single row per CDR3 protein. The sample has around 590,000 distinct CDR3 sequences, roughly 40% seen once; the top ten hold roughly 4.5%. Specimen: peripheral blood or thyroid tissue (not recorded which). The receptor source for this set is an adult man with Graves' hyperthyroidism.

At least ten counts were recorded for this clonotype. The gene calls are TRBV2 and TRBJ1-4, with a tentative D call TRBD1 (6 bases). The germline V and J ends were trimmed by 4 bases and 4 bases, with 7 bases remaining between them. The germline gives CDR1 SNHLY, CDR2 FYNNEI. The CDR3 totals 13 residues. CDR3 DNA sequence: TGTGCCAGCAGTGGGGACATTAATGAAAAACTGTTTTTT. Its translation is CASSGDINEKLFF. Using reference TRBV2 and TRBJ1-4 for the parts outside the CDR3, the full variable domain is EPEVTQTPSHQVTQMGQEVILRCVPISNHLYFYWYRQILGQKVEFLVSFYNNEISEKSEIFDDQFSVERPDGSNFTLKIRSTKLEDSAMYFCASSGDINEKLFFGSGTQLSVL.

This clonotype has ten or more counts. The CDR3 spells CSVDVGGASTEAFF. The CDR3 nucleotides read TGCAGCGTTGACGTAGGGGGCGCGAGCACTGAAGCTTTCTTT. The V and J genes are TRBV29-1 and TRBJ1-1; 7 nucleotides align to TRBD1. The length of the CDR3 is 14 residues. V trimming: 3 bases; J trimming: 4 bases; junction bases outside the gene matches: 8. Per germline, CDR1 SQVTM and CDR2 ANQGSEA.

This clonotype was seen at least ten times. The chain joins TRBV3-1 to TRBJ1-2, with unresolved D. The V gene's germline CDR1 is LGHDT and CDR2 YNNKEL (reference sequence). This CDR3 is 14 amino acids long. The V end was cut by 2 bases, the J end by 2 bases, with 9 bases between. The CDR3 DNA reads TGTGCCAGCAGCCAAAACGTGGCCAACTATGGCTACACCTTC. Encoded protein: CASSQNVANYGYTF. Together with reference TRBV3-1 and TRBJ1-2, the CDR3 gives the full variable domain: DTAVSQTPKYLVTQMGNDKSIKCEQNLGHDTMYWYKQDSKKFLKIMFSYNNKELIINETVPNRFSPKSPDKAHLNLHINSLELGDSAVYFCASSQNVANYGYTFGSGTRLTVV.

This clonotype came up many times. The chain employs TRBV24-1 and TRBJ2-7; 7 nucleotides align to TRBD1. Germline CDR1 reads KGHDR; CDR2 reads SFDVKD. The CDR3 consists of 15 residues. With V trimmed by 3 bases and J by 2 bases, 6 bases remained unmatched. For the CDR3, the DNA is TGTGCCACCAGTGATCCCGGGACAGCGACCTACGAGCAGTACTTC. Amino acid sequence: CATSDPGTATYEQYF.

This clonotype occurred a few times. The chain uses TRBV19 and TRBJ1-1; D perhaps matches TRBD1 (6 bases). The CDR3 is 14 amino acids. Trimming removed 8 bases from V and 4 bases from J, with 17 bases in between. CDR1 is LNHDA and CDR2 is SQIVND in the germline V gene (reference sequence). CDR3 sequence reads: CASLGGGGRTEAFF. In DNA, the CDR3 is TGTGCCAGTTTAGGGGGGGGGGGCCGCACTGAAGCTTTCTTT.

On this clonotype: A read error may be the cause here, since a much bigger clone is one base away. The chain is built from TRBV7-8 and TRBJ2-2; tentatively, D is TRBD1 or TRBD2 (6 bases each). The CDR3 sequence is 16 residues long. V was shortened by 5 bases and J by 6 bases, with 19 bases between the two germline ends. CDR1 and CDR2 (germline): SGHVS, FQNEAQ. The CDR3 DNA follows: TGTGCCAGCAGCATCAGCAGGGGAGGTTTGCCCGGGGAGCTGTTTTTT. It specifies CASSISRGGLPGELFF.

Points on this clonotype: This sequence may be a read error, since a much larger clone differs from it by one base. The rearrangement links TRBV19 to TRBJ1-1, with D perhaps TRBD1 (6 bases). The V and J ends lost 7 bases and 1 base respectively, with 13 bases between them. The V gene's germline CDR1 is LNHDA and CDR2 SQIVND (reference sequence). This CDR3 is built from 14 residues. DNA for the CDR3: TGTGCCAGTAAAAGACGGGGACAGAACACTGAAGCTTTCTTT. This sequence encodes CASKRRGQNTEAFF.

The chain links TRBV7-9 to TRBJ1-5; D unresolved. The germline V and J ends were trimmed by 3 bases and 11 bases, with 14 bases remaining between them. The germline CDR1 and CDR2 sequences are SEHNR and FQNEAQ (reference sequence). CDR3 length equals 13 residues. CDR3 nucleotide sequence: TGTGCCAGCAGCTTCCGGAACCAAGAGACCCAGCATTTT. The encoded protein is CASSFRNQETQHF.

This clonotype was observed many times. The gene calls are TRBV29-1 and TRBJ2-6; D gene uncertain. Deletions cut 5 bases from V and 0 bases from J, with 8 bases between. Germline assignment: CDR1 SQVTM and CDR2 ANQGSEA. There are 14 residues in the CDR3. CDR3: CSVTPPSGANVLTF. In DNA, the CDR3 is TGCAGCGTTACACCGCCCTCTGGGGCCAACGTCCTGACTTTC.

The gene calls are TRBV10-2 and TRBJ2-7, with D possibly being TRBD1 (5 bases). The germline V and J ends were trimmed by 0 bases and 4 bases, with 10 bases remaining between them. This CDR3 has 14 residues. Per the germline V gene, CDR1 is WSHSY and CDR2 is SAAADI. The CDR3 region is CASSESVGLYEQYF. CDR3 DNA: TGCGCCAGCAGTGAGTCGGTGGGGCTATACGAGCAGTACTTC.

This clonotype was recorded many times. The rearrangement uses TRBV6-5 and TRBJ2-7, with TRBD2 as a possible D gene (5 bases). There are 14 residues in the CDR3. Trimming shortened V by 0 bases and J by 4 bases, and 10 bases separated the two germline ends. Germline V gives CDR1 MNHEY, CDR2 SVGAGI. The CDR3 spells CASSYSRVGYEQYF. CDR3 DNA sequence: TGTGCCAGCAGTTACTCGAGGGTCGGATACGAGCAGTACTTC.

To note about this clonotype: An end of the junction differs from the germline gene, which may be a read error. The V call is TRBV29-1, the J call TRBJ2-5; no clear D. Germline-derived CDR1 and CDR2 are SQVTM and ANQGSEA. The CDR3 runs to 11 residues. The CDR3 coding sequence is TGCAGCGTTGAAGATTCCCACGAGCAGTGCTTC. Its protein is CSVEDSHEQCF.

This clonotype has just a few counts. This CDR3 is CASKTGGEGNEQFF. CDR3 sequence (DNA): TGTGCCAGCAAGACAGGGGGAGAGGGCAATGAGCAGTTCTTC. The rearrangement links TRBV2 to TRBJ2-7; 9 bases agree with TRBD1. The J call is uncertain, as TRBJ2-1 better fits the DNA end. The CDR3 sequence is 14 residues long. Germline V gene lookup returns CDR1 SNHLY and CDR2 FYNNEI.

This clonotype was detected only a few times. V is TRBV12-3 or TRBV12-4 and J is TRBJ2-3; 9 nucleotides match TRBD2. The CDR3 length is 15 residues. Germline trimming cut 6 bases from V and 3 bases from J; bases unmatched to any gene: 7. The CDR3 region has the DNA TGTGCCAGCAGGAAGCGGGGGGAGGATACAGATACGCAGTATTTT. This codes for CASRKRGEDTDTQYF.

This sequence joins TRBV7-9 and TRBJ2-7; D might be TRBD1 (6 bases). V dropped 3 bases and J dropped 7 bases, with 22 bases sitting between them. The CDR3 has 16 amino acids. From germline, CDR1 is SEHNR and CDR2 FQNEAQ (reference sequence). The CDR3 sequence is CASSFPAGVLPREQYF. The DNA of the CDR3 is TGTGCCAGCAGCTTCCCGGCAGGGGTCCTCCCTCGGGAGCAGTACTTC.

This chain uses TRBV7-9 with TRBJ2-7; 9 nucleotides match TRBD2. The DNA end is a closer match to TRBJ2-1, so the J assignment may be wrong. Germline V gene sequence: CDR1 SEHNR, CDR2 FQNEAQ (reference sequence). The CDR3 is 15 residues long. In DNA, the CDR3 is TGTGCCAGCAGCTTAGTAGCGGGAGCGGACAATGAGCAGTTCTTC. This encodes CASSLVAGADNEQFF.

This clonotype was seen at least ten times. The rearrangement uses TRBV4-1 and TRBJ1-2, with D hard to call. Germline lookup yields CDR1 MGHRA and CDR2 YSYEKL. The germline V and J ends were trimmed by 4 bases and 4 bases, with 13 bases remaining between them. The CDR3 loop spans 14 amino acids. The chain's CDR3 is CASSPRAGTYGYTF. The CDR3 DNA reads TGCGCCAGCAGCCCCCGGGCGGGTACCTATGGCTACACCTTC.